This T cell receptor (beta chain) was sequenced in a study of blood T cell repertoires in COVID-19. Assay: immunoSEQ multiplex PCR; the TCRdb copy retains only in-frame clones and omits some. The table shows around 81,000 clones, with roughly four fifths occurring only once. Material for sequencing was peripheral blood. This TCR came from a human donor in a cohort sampled during active COVID-19.

CDR3 DNA: TGTGCCAGCAGCCCCAGTTGGCAGGGTGACACCATATATTTT. Translation: CASSPSWQGDTIYF. The chain recombines TRBV5-4 with TRBJ1-3, with D possibly TRBD1 on 5 matching bases. This CDR3 has 14 residues. The V and J ends lost 4 bases and 8 bases respectively, with 16 bases between them. CDR1 SGHNT and CDR2 YYREEE come from the germline V gene (reference sequence).